This T cell receptor (beta chain) came from a study of a mutant IDH1 vaccine in newly diagnosed glioma. Overall study results and limits: Apparently, pseudoprogression bore no relation to changes among the top peripheral T cell clonotypes.

Using immunoSEQ multiplex PCR, the repertoire was profiled, and TCRdb retains in-frame clones only, with some absent. The data show some 59,000 clones, roughly 80% seen once. Stated time point: baseline, week 1 (first vaccination visit). Documented treatment: pre-vaccination baseline after standard-of-care therapy. Donors harbored newly found WHO grade 3 or 4 IDH1-mutant, ATRX-lost astrocytomas. As for this clone: No antigen is known for it.

Trimming left V 8 bases short and J 1 base short, with 17 bases between. The CDR3 extends over 14 amino acids. Germline CDR1 and CDR2: SQVTM and ANQGSEA. The sequence derives from a man aged 18 to 29 with glioma. V gene TRBV29-1 combines with J gene TRBJ1-2, with D unclear. Here the sequenced sample was PBMCs, taken from a glioma patient treated with radiotherapy, temozolomide or both. The CDR3 DNA sequence: TGCAGCTCCCTTCCTTTTCAGGATAACTATGGCTACACCTTC. This sequence encodes CSSLPFQDNYGYTF.